This T cell receptor beta chain stems from a study of T cells after yellow fever vaccination. Whole-study context: The SMART-Seq v4 Ultra Low Input method served to prepare the low-cell-number fractions.

Between the trimmed V and J ends, which lost 2 bases and 3 bases, there was a span of 8 bases. Germline V lookup: CDR1 KGHDR, CDR2 SFDVKD. This CDR3 is 14 amino acids long. MiXCR was run by TCRdb on the 5' RACE reads, yielding one entry per CDR3 protein. The sample shows about 550,000 distinct CDR3 sequences, about 19% of them seen only once. Whole-study results and caveats: Only a small proportion of the clonotypes turned up in both the CD4 and the CD8 compartments, likely arising from convergent recombination. When the response was secondary, it was weaker but reached its peak faster, day 5 versus 15. Boosting was followed by the reappearance of most primary-vaccination clones (roughly 95% CD4, under 90% CD8).

Notes on this clonotype: Its antigen is not identified.

The clonotype originates from a man aged 25-40 years who received the YFV17D yellow fever vaccine. This chain links TRBV24-1 with TRBJ2-3; D unresolved. The sequencing used PBMCs, collected 15 days after the yellow fever booster vaccination. CDR3 DNA sequence: TGTGCCACCAGTGATTCCTTGACGACAGATACGCAGTATTTT. This gives the protein CATSDSLTTDTQYF.